This T cell receptor beta chain appears in the sequencing data of a study of blood T cell repertoires in COVID-19 (dated by TCRdb to the early 2020s). Describing the broader study: The collaborator samples originated in the United States, Italy and Spain and spanned the acute and convalescent phases of COVID-19. Deeply sampled blood TCRbeta repertoires from subjects exposed to, actively infected with, or recovered from COVID-19 were included in the dataset. A de-identified subject ID, COVID-19 status, age in years and sex were almost always included in the sample metadata. The material from the prospective study consisted of cDNA or gDNA derived from T cells, B-cell-depleted T cells, or PBMCs. Where available, HLA class I and class II types were obtained from metadata supplied by the sample provider rather than from assay-based typing. The repertoires were released in a freely available public database meant as a resource for research on the immune response to SARS-CoV-2. Samples were obtained from the ongoing ImmuneRACE study (first 160 participants) and from over 1,000 subjects provided by 6 global collaborators.

The germline V gene specifies MDHEN as CDR1 and SYDVKM as CDR2. V is pruned by 6 bases and J by 9 bases, leaving 10 bases of the junction without a gene match. The CDR3 numbers 15 residues from cysteine through phenylalanine. Solely the CDR3 DNA is kept, with 45 bases framed from the first base. Overall study results and their limits: How much clinical and demographic metadata was included differed by source and by participant, and the metadata was provided uncurated.

Points on this clone: Its antigen is unknown. One base away there is no much larger clone; base qualities are not given.

TCRbeta CDR3 regions were amplified from genomic DNA by means of the immunoSEQ Assay, a bias-controlled multiplex PCR. The paper's data handling went like this. Within the assay, amplification of reference gene primers was used to estimate how many nucleated cells each sample contained. Sequence reads were collapsed and filtered to measure the absolute abundance of every unique TCRbeta CDR3 rearrangement. Productive Simpson clonality was computed per sample as the square root of Simpson's diversity index over productive rearrangements. TCRdb holds this immuneACCESS table with in-frame rearrangements only. Some clones are missing; in checked studies, unresolved V genes explain under half, and the rest has no known cause. V and J calls plus clone size are reproduced from that table; the DNA served to infer D and trimming. The table for this sample lists about 68,000 clones; about 74% of them were counted only once. The ten largest clones add up to roughly a quarter of the sample.

Whole blood was collected in K2EDTA tubes by collaborating institutions according to the institutions' own protocols. For TCRbeta analysis, collaborator samples were shipped as frozen whole blood, as isolated PBMCs, or as DNA extracted from either sample type. The sequence came from a human donor in a cohort sampled during active COVID-19. The chain employs TRBV28 and TRBJ2-1; 11 bases in between match TRBD1. Sample: peripheral blood. The CDR3 reads CASSKWDRGATEQFF. At the DNA level, the sequence is TGTGCCAGCAGCAAATGGGACAGGGGGGCCACTGAGCAGTTCTTC.